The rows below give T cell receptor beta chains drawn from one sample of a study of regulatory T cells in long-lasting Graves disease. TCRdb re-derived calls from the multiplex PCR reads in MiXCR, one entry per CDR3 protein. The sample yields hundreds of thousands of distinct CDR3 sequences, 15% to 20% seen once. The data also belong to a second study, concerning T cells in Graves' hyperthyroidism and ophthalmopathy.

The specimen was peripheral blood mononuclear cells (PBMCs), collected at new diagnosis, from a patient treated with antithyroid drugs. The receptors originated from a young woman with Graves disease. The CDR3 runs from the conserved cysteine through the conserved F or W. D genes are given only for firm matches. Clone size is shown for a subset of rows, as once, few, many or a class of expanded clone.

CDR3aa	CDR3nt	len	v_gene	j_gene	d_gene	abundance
CASSDSTGGGDTQYF	TGTGCCAGCAGTGACTCGACAGGGGGTGGAGATACGCAGTATTTT	15	TRBV6-4	TRBJ2-3	TRBD1	many
CASSDSGGRSDTQYF	TGTGCCAGCAGTGACTCAGGGGGCAGGTCAGATACGCAGTATTTT	15	TRBV2	TRBJ2-3	TRBD1	many
CSASRRAQYF	TGCAGTGCTAGTCGGCGCGCTCAGTACTTC	10	TRBV20-1	TRBJ2-4	NA	NA
CSVSGTAGHEQFF	TGCAGCGTTTCCGGGACCGCGGGGCATGAGCAGTTCTTC	13	TRBV29-1	TRBJ2-1	NA	many
CASREGLHYEQYF	TGTGCCAGCAGAGAGGGCCTCCACTACGAGCAGTACTTC	13	TRBV7-6	TRBJ2-7	NA	NA
CASSIGTTNEKLFF	TGTGCCAGTAGTATCGGGACAACTAATGAAAAACTGTTTTTT	14	TRBV19	TRBJ1-4	NA	NA
CASSRDRTQPQHF	TGTGCCAGCAGTAGAGACAGGACTCAGCCCCAGCATTTT	13	TRBV6-4	TRBJ1-5	NA	NA
CASSSRVGGGIGELFF	TGTGCCAGCAGCTCCCGAGTGGGGGGCGGGATCGGGGAGCTGTTTTTT	16	TRBV7-8	TRBJ2-2	NA	many
CASSLWTSGSSTDTQYF	TGTGCCAGCAGTTTGTGGACTAGCGGGAGCAGCACAGATACGCAGTATTTT	17	TRBV28	TRBJ2-3	TRBD2	NA
CAGLPPSGRGTDTQYF	TGTGCCGGCCTACCCCCTAGCGGGAGGGGGACAGATACGCAGTATTTT	16	TRBV28	TRBJ2-3	TRBD2	few
CASSEQGRAKNIQYF	TGTGCCAGCAGTGAACAGGGACGAGCCAAAAACATTCAGTACTTC	15	TRBV6-2/TRBV6-3	TRBJ2-4	NA	many
CSARDPWGEKLFF	TGCAGTGCTAGAGATCCCTGGGGTGAAAAACTGTTTTTT	13	TRBV20-1	TRBJ1-4	NA	NA
CASSPRTSATDTQYF	TGCGCCAGCAGCCCCAGGACTAGCGCCACAGATACGCAGTATTTT	15	TRBV5-1	TRBJ2-3	TRBD2	many
CASSFPTRQGARYTQYF	TGTGCCAGCAGCTTCCCGACCCGACAGGGGGCTAGGTATACGCAGTATTTT	17	TRBV11-2	TRBJ2-3	TRBD1	many
CASSRLDRVNTEAFF	TGTGCCAGCAGCAGATTAGACAGAGTGAACACTGAAGCTTTCTTT	15	TRBV28	TRBJ1-1	NA	many
CASSQEMMRAPYNEQFF	TGCGCCAGCAGCCAAGAAATGATGCGGGCTCCCTACAATGAGCAGTTCTTC	17	TRBV4-1	TRBJ2-1	NA	NA
CASSLQGESYNEQFF	TGCGCCAGCAGCTTACAGGGGGAATCCTACAATGAGCAGTTCTTC	15	TRBV5-1	TRBJ2-1	TRBD1	NA
CASGSSGGHQETQYF	TGTGCCAGCGGATCAAGCGGGGGTCACCAAGAGACCCAGTACTTC	15	TRBV6-2/TRBV6-3	TRBJ2-5	TRBD2	NA
CATRAEINTGELFF	TGTGCCACTCGAGCGGAAATTAACACCGGGGAGCTGTTTTTT	14	TRBV19	TRBJ2-2	NA	few
CASSLPGGGTEAFF	TGTGCCAGCAGCCTTCCGGGGGGGGGCACTGAAGCTTTCTTT	14	TRBV5-1	TRBJ1-1	NA	many